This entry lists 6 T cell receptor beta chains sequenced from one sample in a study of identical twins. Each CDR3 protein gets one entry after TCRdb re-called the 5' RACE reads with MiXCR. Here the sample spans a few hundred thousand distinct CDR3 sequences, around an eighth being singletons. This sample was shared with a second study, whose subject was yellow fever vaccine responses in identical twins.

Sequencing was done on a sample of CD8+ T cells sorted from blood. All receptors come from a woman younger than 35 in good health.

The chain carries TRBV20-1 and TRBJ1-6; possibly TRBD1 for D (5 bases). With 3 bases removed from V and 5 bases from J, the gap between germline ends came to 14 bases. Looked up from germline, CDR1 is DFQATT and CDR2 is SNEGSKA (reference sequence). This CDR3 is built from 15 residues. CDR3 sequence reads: CSARGGTADNSPLHF. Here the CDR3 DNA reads TGCAGTGCTAGGGGAGGGACCGCTGATAATTCACCCCTCCACTTT.

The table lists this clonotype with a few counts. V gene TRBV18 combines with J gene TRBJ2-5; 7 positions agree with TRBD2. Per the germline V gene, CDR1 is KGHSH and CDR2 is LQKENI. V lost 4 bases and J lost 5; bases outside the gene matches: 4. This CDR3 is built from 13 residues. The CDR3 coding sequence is TGTGCCAGCTCACGGGAGGGTCTGGAGACCCAGTACTTC. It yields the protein CASSREGLETQYF.

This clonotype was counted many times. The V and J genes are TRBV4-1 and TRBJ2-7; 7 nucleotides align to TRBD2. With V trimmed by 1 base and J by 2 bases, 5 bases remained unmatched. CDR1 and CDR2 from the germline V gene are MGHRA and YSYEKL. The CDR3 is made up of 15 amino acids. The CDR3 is CASSQAASGPYEQYF. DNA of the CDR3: TGCGCCAGCAGCCAAGCGGCTAGCGGACCCTACGAGCAGTACTTC.

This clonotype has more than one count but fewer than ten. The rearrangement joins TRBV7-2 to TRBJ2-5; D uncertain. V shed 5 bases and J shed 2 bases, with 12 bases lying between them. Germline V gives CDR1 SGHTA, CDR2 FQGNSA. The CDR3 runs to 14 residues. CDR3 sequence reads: CASSNNSPQETQYF. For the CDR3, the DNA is TGTGCCAGCAGCAACAATAGCCCGCAAGAGACCCAGTACTTC. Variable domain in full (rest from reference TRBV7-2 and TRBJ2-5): GAGVSQSPSNKVTEKGKDVELRCDPISGHTALYWYRQSLGQGLEFLIYFQGNSAPDKSGLPSDRFSAERTGGSVSTLTIQRTQQEDSAVYLCASSNNSPQETQYFGPGTRLLVL.

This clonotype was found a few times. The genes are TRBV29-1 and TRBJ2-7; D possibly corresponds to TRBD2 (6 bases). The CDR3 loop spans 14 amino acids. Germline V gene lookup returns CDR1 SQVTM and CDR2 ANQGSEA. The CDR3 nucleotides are TGCAGTTTTAGGGGAGGCCGGAGCTCCTACGAGCAGTACTTC. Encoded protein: CSFRGGRSSYEQYF.

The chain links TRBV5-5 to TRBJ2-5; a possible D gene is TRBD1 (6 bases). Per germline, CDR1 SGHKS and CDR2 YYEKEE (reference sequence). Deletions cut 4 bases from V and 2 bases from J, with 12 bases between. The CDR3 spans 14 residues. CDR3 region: CASSQRTAQETQYF. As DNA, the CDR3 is TGTGCCAGCAGCCAAAGGACAGCACAAGAGACCCAGTACTTC.